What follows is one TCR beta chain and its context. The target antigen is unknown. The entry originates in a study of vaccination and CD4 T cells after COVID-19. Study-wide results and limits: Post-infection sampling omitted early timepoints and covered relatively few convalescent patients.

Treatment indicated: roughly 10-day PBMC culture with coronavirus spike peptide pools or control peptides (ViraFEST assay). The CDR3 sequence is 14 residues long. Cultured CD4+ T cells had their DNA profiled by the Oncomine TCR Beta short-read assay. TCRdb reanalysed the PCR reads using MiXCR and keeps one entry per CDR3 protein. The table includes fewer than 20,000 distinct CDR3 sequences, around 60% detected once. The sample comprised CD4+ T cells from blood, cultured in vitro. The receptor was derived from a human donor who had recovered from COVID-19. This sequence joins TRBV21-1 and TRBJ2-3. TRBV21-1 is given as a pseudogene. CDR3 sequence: CASSKKADRDTQYF. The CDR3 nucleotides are TGTGCCAGCAGCAAGAAAGCAGACCGAGATACGCAGTATTTT.